This T cell receptor (beta chain) is from a study of circulating CD8 cells and anti-PD-1 response in melanoma. Study summary: About 50% of the 13 melanoma patients received first-line anti-PD-1 therapy. General observations from the study: Generally, no replicate experiments were performed. At M1, fewer than 7% of TRB clonotypes appeared in multiple subsets. Patients included both untreated and previously treated individuals.

Germline loops: CDR1 MDHEN, CDR2 SYDVKM. V gave up 3 bases and J gave up 4 bases, with 3 bases separating them. The CDR3 sequence is 12 residues long. Four subsets defined by PD-1 and/or TIGIT were sorted from live CD3+CD8+TCRalphabeta+ cells. By its share, this clonotype is medium-sized (0.01 to 0.1%). The antigen is unknown. Using approximately 15 ng of total RNA, TCR libraries were made with the QIAseq Immune Repertoire TCR panel. One entry per CDR3 protein, called by TCRdb with MiXCR from the reads. This table has approximately 490 distinct CDR3 sequences, roughly 11% appearing once. The source was CD8+ T cells from PBMCs, collected at baseline or after one month of anti-PD-1 therapy (not recorded which). This sequence was found in a human donor with melanoma. V usage is TRBV28 and J usage is TRBJ2-2; D is ambiguous. The CDR3 sequence is CASSFGTGELFF. The DNA of the CDR3 is TGTGCCAGCAGTTTCGGCACCGGGGAGCTGTTTTTT. The full variable domain, rest sourced from reference TRBV28 and TRBJ2-2, is DVKVTQSSRYLVKRTGEKVFLECVQDMDHENMFWYRQDPGLGLRLIYFSYDVKMKEKGDIPEGYSVSREKKERFSLILESASTNQTSMYLCASSFGTGELFFGEGSRLTVL.